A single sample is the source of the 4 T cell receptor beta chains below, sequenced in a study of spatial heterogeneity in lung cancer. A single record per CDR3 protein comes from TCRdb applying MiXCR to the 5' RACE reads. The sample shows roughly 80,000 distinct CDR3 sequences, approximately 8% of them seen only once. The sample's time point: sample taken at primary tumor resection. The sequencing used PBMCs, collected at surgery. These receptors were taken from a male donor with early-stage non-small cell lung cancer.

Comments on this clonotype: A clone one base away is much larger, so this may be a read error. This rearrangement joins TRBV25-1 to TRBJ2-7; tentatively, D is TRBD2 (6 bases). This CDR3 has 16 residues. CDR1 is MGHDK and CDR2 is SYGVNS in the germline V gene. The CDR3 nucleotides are TGTGCCAGCAGTGGAGGCGCGGGGTCATACTCCTGCGAGCAGTACTTC. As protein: CASSGGAGSYSCEQYF.

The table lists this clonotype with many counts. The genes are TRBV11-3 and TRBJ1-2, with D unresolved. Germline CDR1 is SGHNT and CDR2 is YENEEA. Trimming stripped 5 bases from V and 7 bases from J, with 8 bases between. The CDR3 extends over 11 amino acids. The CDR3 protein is CASSPKAGYTF. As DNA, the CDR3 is TGTGCCAGCAGCCCAAAAGCTGGCTACACCTTC.

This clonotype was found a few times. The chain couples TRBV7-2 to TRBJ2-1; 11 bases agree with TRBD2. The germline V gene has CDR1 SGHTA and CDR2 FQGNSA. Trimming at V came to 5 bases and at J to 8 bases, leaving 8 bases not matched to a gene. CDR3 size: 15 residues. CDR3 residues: CASSLSGRDSDEQFF. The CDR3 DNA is TGTGCCAGCAGCCTTAGCGGGAGGGATTCTGATGAGCAGTTCTTC.

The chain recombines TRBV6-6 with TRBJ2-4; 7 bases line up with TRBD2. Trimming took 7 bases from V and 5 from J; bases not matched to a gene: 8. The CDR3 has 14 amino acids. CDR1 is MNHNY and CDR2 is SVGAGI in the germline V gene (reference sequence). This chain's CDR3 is CASTRASGENIQYF. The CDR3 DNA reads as TGTGCCAGCACCAGGGCTAGCGGAGAAAACATTCAGTACTTC.